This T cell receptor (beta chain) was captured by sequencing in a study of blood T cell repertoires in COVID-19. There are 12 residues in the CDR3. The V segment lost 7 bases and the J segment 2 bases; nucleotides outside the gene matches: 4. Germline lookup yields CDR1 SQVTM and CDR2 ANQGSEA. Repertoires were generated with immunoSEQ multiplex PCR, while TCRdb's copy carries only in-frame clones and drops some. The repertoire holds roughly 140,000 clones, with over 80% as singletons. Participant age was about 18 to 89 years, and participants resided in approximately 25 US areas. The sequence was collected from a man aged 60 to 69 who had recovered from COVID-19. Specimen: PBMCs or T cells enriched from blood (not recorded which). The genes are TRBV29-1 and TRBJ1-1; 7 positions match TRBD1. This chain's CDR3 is CSERQGNTEAFF. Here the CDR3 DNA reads TGCAGCGAACGACAGGGAAACACTGAAGCTTTCTTT.